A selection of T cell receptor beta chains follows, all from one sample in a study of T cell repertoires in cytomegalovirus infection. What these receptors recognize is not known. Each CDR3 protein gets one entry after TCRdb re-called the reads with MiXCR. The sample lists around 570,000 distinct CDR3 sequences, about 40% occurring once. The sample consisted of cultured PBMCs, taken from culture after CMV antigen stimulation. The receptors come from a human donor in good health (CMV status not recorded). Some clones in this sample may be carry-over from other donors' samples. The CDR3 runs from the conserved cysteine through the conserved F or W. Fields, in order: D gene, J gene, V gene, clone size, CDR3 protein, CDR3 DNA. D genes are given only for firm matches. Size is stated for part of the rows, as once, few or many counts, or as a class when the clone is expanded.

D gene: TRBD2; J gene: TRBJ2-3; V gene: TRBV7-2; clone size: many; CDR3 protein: CASSLAGGRTDTQYF; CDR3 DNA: TGTGCCAGCAGCCTAGCGGGGGGGCGGACAGATACGCAGTATTTT
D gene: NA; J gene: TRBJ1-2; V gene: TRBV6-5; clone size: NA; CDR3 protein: CASSYWPGFDGGYTF; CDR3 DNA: TGTGCCAGCAGTTACTGGCCGGGTTTTGATGGTGGCTACACCTTC
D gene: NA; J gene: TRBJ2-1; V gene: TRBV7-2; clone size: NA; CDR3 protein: CASSLLPTYNEQFF; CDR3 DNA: TGTGCCAGCAGCTTACTACCGACCTACAATGAGCAGTTCTTC
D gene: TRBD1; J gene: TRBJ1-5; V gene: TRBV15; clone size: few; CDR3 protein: CATSRTGGFQPQHF; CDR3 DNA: TGTGCCACCAGCCGCACAGGGGGGTTTCAGCCCCAGCATTTT
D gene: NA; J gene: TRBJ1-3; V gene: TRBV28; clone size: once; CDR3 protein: CASSSPGSGNTIYF; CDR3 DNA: TGTGCCAGCAGTTCTCCCGGATCTGGAAACACCATATATTTT
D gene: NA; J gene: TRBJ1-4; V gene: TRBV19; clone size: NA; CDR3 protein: CASGKTGATNEKLFF; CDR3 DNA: TGTGCCAGCGGAAAAACGGGAGCAACTAATGAAAAACTGTTTTTT
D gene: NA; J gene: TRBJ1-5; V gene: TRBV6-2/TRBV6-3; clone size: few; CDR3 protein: CASSYKRIYSNQPQHF; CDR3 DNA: TGTGCCAGCAGTTACAAGCGGATTTATAGCAATCAGCCCCAGCATTTT
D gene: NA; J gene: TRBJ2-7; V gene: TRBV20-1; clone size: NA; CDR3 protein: CSAKKASSYEQYF; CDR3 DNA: TGCAGTGCTAAAAAAGCGAGCTCCTACGAGCAGTACTTC
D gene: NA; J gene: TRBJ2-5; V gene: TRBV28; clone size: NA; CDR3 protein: CASKEGGGFQETQYF; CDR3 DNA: TGTGCCAGCAAGGAGGGGGGCGGCTTCCAAGAGACCCAGTACTTC
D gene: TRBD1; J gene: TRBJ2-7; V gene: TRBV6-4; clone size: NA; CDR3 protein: CASSSEQGNEQYF; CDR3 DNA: TGTGCCAGCAGTTCTGAACAGGGGAACGAGCAGTACTTC
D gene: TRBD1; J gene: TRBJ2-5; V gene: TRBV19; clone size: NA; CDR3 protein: CASSTGQVGETQYF; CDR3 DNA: TGTGCCAGTAGCACCGGACAGGTGGGGGAGACCCAGTACTTC
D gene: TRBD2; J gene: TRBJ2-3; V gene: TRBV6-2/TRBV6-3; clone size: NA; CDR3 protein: CASSRRGGSTDTQYF; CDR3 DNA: TGTGCCAGCAGCCGCCGGGGGGGCAGCACAGATACGCAGTATTTT
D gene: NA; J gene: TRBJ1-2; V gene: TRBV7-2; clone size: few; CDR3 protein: CASSSPIPAEYYGYTF; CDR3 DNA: TGTGCCAGCAGCTCCCCAATTCCAGCTGAGTACTATGGCTACACCTTC
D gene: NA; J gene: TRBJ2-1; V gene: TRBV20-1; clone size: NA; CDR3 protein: CSALSNRDNEQFF; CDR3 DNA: TGCAGTGCTCTATCAAACAGGGACAATGAGCAGTTCTTC
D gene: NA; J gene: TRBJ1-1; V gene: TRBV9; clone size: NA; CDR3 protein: CASSVQPHTEAFF; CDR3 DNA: TGTGCCAGCAGCGTCCAGCCCCACACTGAAGCTTTCTTT
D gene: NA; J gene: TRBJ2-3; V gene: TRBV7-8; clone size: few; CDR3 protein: CAVVLIRGRDTQYF; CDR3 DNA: TGTGCCGTTGTCTTGATCCGGGGTCGAGATACGCAGTATTTT
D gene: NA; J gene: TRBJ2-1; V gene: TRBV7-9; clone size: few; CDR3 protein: CVSRADSSYNEQFF; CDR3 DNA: TGTGTCTCCCGGGCGGATAGCTCCTACAATGAGCAGTTCTTC
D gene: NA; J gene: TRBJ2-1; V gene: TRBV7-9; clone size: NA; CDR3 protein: CASREGQAPDF; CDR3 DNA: TGTGCCAGCAGGGAAGGGCAGGCCCCTGACTTC
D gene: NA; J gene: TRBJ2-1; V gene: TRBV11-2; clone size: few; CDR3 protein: CASSTAGGPSEQFF; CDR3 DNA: TGTGCCAGCAGCACAGCCGGGGGCCCGAGTGAGCAGTTCTTC
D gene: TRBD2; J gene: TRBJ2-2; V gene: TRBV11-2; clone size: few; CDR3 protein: CASSLRTSGLMSGELFF; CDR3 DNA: TGTGCCAGCAGCCTAAGAACTAGCGGCCTAATGTCCGGGGAGCTGTTTTTT
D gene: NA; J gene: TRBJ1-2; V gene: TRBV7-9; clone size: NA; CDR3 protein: CATSLGAGWNYGYTF; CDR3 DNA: TGTGCCACCAGCTTGGGGGCAGGGTGGAACTATGGCTACACCTTC